The 30 T cell receptor beta chains below were found in one sample sequenced in a study of long-term antiretroviral therapy in people with HIV. Researchers ran immunoSEQ v3.0 at survey level. Method: immunoSEQ multiplex PCR; TCRdb's copy keeps in-frame clones and lacks some. The data hold 25,000 to 30,000 clones, with approximately 93% observed a single time. Sequencing used unsorted PBMCs, obtained about 6.7 years after starting antiretroviral therapy. All receptors derive from a woman between 35 and 50 years old with HIV.

This clone was seen a single time. CDR3 sequence: CASSQGGTGVEKLFF. The CDR3 DNA follows: TGCGCCAGCAGCCAAGGCGGGACAGGGGTTGAAAAACTGTTTTTT. The rearrangement links TRBV4-3 to TRBJ1-4; 10 nucleotides match TRBD1. With 1 base clipped from V and 7 bases from J, the junction kept 3 bases outside the gene matches. CDR1 is LGHNA, CDR2 YSLEER, per germline. The CDR3 is 15 residues long.

The CDR3 reads CASSARDRGNSPLHF. The CDR3 DNA sequence: TGTGCCAGTAGCGCCCGGGACAGGGGAAATTCACCCCTCCACTTT. The gene calls are TRBV19 and TRBJ1-6, with 10 nucleotides matching TRBD1. The V and J ends lost 6 bases and 7 bases, in that order; junction bases with no gene match: 6. CDR3 length equals 15 residues. The germline V gene encodes CDR1 LNHDA and CDR2 SQIVND (reference sequence).

The chain uses TRBV6-5 and TRBJ1-1, with D possibly matching TRBD1 (6 bases). CDR1 and CDR2 from the germline V gene are MNHEY and SVGAGI. CDR3 length equals 15 residues. V shed 2 bases and J shed 1 base, with 11 bases lying between them. CDR3 sequence: CASSYATGRNTEAFF. The CDR3 nucleotides read TGTGCCAGCAGTTACGCGACAGGAAGGAACACTGAAGCTTTCTTT.

The genes are TRBV2 and TRBJ2-3; TRBD2 aligns across 8 bases. The CDR3 covers 14 residues. V lost 5 bases, J lost 5 bases, and 6 bases stayed unmatched. Germline V gene data show CDR1 as SNHLY and CDR2 as FYNNEI. CDR3 coding DNA: TGTGCCAGCAGTCGGGGGGGCCGACAAGATACGCAGTATTTT. It specifies CASSRGGRQDTQYF.

About this clone itself: The junction and the germline gene differ at one end; a read error may be behind it. The chain combines TRBV7-7 with TRBJ2-7; 10 bases are shared with TRBD1. The germline CDR1 and CDR2 sequences are SSHAT and FNYEAQ (reference sequence). This CDR3 has 15 residues. The CDR3 is CASSQGQGINYEQYF. In DNA form, the CDR3 reads TGTGCTAGCAGCCAGGGACAGGGGATAAACTACGAGCAGTACTTC. The whole variable domain, remainder taken from reference TRBV7-7 and TRBJ2-7, is GAGVSQSPRYKVTKRGQDVTLRCDPISSHATLYWYQQALGQGPEFLTYFNYEAQPDKSGLPSDRFSAERPEGSISTLTIQRTEQRDSAMYRCASSQGQGINYEQYFGPGTRLTVT.

The chain links TRBV11-2 to TRBJ1-3, with D perhaps matching TRBD1 (5 bases). Trimming removed 5 bases from V and 0 bases from J, with 11 bases in between. This CDR3 is 15 amino acids long. Germline CDR1 is SGHAT and CDR2 is FQNNGV. The CDR3 DNA reads TGTGCCAGCAGCACCCCCGGGACCTCTGGAAACACCATATATTTT. This codes for CASSTPGTSGNTIYF.

The chain recombines TRBV5-1 with TRBJ2-5, with a possible D match to TRBD2 (5 bases). The CDR3 runs 14 residues. Germline assignment: CDR1 SGHRS and CDR2 YFSETQ. Between the trimmed V and J ends, which lost 3 bases and 1 base, there was a span of 10 bases. In nucleotides, the CDR3 is TGCGCCAGCAGCTCGGGGAGCACCCAAGAGACCCAGTACTTC. Its translation is CASSSGSTQETQYF.

This chain uses TRBV6-5 with TRBJ2-3; D possibly corresponds to TRBD1 (6 bases). Germline V gene data show CDR1 as MNHEY and CDR2 as SVGAGI. Trimming stripped 4 bases from V and 3 bases from J, with 11 bases between. The CDR3 length is 14 residues. In nucleotides, the CDR3 is TGTGCCAGCAGTTTCAAAACAGGGACAGATACGCAGTATTTT. This sequence encodes CASSFKTGTDTQYF.

A single count supports this clone. V usage is TRBV6-1 and J usage is TRBJ2-3; 8 nucleotides line up with TRBD1. The CDR3 is 15 amino acids. Trimming cost V 6 bases and J 2 bases; bases outside gene matches: 7. Per germline, CDR1 MNHNS and CDR2 SASEGT. CDR3 bases: TGTGCCAGCAGCCCGGACAGGGAAACCACAGATACGCAGTATTTT. Amino acid sequence: CASSPDRETTDTQYF.

This clone was counted once. The J gene is TRBJ2-7, the V gene TRBV5-1; 7 positions match TRBD2. The length of the CDR3 is 13 residues. After removal of 4 bases from V and 5 bases from J, the junction contained 6 bases not matched to a gene. Germline values: CDR1 SGHRS, CDR2 YFSETQ. The CDR3 DNA is TGCGCCAGCAGCATTCAGGGAGGGGACGAGCAGTACTTC. Residues: CASSIQGGDEQYF.

This clone was counted a single time. V gene TRBV7-9 combines with J gene TRBJ2-5; D gene unclear. The CDR3 consists of 15 residues. Germline lookup yields CDR1 SEHNR and CDR2 FQNEAQ (reference sequence). V was trimmed by 4 bases and J by 2 bases, leaving 14 bases between them. CDR3 coding DNA: TGTGCCAGCAGCTATGTGATGCGACTGCAAGAGACCCAGTACTTC. The encoded protein is CASSYVMRLQETQYF.

This chain joins TRBV5-1 and TRBJ2-3; tentatively, D is TRBD1 (5 bases). Trimming shortened V by 4 bases and J by 5 bases, and 17 bases separated the two germline ends. Germline V gene sequence: CDR1 SGHRS, CDR2 YFSETQ. The length of the CDR3 is 15 residues. CDR3 in DNA: TGCGCCAGCAGCCAAATCCAGGGCGATGGAGATACGCAGTATTTT. Translation: CASSQIQGDGDTQYF.

The V gene is TRBV7-6, the J gene TRBJ2-5; TRBD2 might be the D (6 bases). V was trimmed by 7 bases and J by 4 bases, leaving 19 bases between them. From germline, CDR1 is SGHVS and CDR2 FNYEAQ. The CDR3 covers 15 residues. Written as DNA, the CDR3 is TGTGCCAGCAAAAAAAATGCGGGGCCTCCAGAGACCCAGTACTTC. The encoded protein is CASKKNAGPPETQYF.

V usage is TRBV6-5 and J usage is TRBJ1-4; 9 nucleotides agree with TRBD1. There are 13 residues in the CDR3. Germline V gene sequence: CDR1 MNHEY, CDR2 SVGAGI. J lost 8 bases, V lost 6 bases, and 4 bases had no gene match. CDR3 in amino acids: CASSTGGREKLFF. The CDR3, as DNA: TGTGCCAGCAGCACAGGGGGCCGGGAAAAACTGTTTTTT.

The V gene is TRBV30, the J gene TRBJ2-7; maybe TRBD2 (6 bases). The germline V gene has CDR1 GTSNPN and CDR2 SVGIG (reference sequence). Trimming shortened V by 3 bases and J by 1 base, and 22 bases separated the two germline ends. This CDR3 spans 17 amino acids. The CDR3 bases are TGTGCCTGGAGCGCCCGCCCCGGGGGTGGGAATTCCTACGAGCAGTACTTC. Translation gives CAWSARPGGGNSYEQYF.

The V and J genes are TRBV6-4 and TRBJ2-7; TRBD2 matches 12 bases. The CDR3 is made up of 15 amino acids. Germline CDR1 and CDR2: MRHNA and SNTAGT. The J segment lost 3 bases and the V segment lost 5 bases, leaving 5 bases of the junction unmatched. CDR3 region: CASSLRTSGNYEQYF. The CDR3 DNA reads as TGTGCCAGCAGTCTTCGGACTAGCGGGAACTACGAGCAGTACTTC.

This chain links TRBV5-6 with TRBJ1-2; D is unclear. The CDR3 covers 19 residues. The ends were cut back, 5 bases at V and 1 base at J, with 27 bases in the middle. Per the germline V gene, CDR1 is SGHDT and CDR2 is YYEEEE. CDR3 sequence reads: CASSPRAAPAGTLNYGYTF. The DNA for the CDR3 is TGTGCCAGCAGTCCTCGAGCCGCTCCTGCCGGAACTCTTAACTATGGCTACACCTTC.

This sequence joins TRBV10-2 and TRBJ2-5; D gene uncertain. Trimming removed 0 bases from V and 0 bases from J, with 8 bases in between. The length of the CDR3 is 15 residues. In germline, CDR1 is WSHSY, CDR2 SAAADI. CDR3 in amino acids: CASSESMWDQETQYF. CDR3 nucleotide sequence: TGCGCCAGCAGTGAGTCGATGTGGGACCAAGAGACCCAGTACTTC.

A single count supports this clone. The CDR3 coding sequence is TGCGCCAGCAGCTTGGGGCAATCGAACACTGAAGCTTTCTTT. This encodes CASSLGQSNTEAFF. This chain links TRBV5-1 with TRBJ1-1, with D unclear. The CDR3 extends over 14 amino acids. Germline V gene data show CDR1 as SGHRS and CDR2 as YFSETQ. V was clipped by 0 bases and J by 1 base, with 7 bases between them.

The chain's CDR3 is CASSLTTGSSDHNSPLHF. As DNA, the CDR3 is TGTGCCAGCAGCCTCACGACAGGGTCCTCAGATCATAATTCACCCCTCCACTTT. This sequence joins TRBV14 and TRBJ1-6; 7 bases align to TRBD1. V gave up 4 bases and J gave up 5 bases; unmatched junction bases: 14. This CDR3 is built from 18 residues. Germline values: CDR1 SGHDN, CDR2 FVKESK.

The chain carries TRBV16 and TRBJ2-2, with D possibly matching TRBD2 (6 bases). Germline CDR1 reads KGHSY; CDR2 reads FQNENV. The V and J ends lost 3 bases and 1 base respectively, with 12 bases between them. The CDR3 is 16 amino acids. The CDR3 DNA reads as TGTGCCAGCAGCCAGCAGGGACTGCTGAACACCGGGGAGCTGTTTTTT. Translating gives CASSQQGLLNTGELFF. Full variable domain (outside the CDR3, taken from reference TRBV16 and TRBJ2-2): GEEVAQTPKHLVRGEGQKAKLYCAPIKGHSYVFWYQQVLKNEFKFLISFQNENVFDETGMPKERFSAKCLPNSPCSLEIQATKLEDSAVYFCASSQQGLLNTGELFFGEGSRLTVL.

This clone is medium-sized. The chain recombines TRBV5-5 with TRBJ2-7; weak D call: TRBD2 (6 bases). This CDR3 has 13 amino acids. The germline V gene has CDR1 SGHKS and CDR2 YYEKEE (reference sequence). V lost 4 bases and J 3 bases, leaving 11 bases between the germline ends. The CDR3 region is CASSADGGYEQYF. In DNA form, the CDR3 reads TGTGCCAGCAGCGCGGACGGGGGCTACGAGCAGTACTTC.

The V and J genes are TRBV7-3 and TRBJ1-1, with D unresolved. The CDR3 extends over 13 amino acids. V was cut by 1 base and J by 0 bases, with 3 bases left in between. The germline V gene encodes CDR1 SGHTA and CDR2 FQGTGA. The CDR3 region is CASSLRMNTEAFF. As DNA, the CDR3 is TGTGCCAGCAGCTTAAGGATGAACACTGAAGCTTTCTTT.

This clone was counted once. V is TRBV2 and J is TRBJ2-4; D is ambiguous. The CDR3 totals 14 residues. Trimming pared 6 bases from V and 0 bases from J, leaving 9 bases between. Per the germline V gene, CDR1 is SNHLY and CDR2 is FYNNEI. The CDR3, as DNA: TGTGCCAGCAGGGAACACCAAGCCAAAAACATTCAGTACTTC. This codes for CASREHQAKNIQYF.

The chain uses TRBV4-3 and TRBJ1-2; 7 nucleotides line up with TRBD1. With V trimmed by 0 bases and J by 6 bases, 1 base remained unmatched. This CDR3 is 13 amino acids long. The V gene's germline CDR1 is LGHNA and CDR2 YSLEER. The DNA for the CDR3 is TGCGCCAGCAGCCAAGACAGGGGGGATGGCTACACCTTC. This encodes CASSQDRGDGYTF.

The rearrangement links TRBV29-1 to TRBJ2-2, with D tentatively TRBD1 (6 bases). The CDR3 runs to 12 residues. The germline V and J ends were trimmed by 5 bases and 7 bases, with 11 bases remaining between them. Germline-derived CDR1 and CDR2 are SQVTM and ANQGSEA. The CDR3 coding sequence is TGCAGCGTTTCAGGGGACGGCGGGGAGCTGTTTTTT. Its translation is CSVSGDGGELFF.

The rearrangement links TRBV30 to TRBJ1-5, with D uncertain. Germline CDR1 GTSNPN, CDR2 SVGIG (reference sequence). V gave up 3 bases and J gave up 5 bases, with 14 bases separating them. This CDR3 is 14 amino acids long. The CDR3 region is CAWSPLDLDQPQHF. The CDR3 nucleotides are TGTGCCTGGAGCCCCCTCGACTTGGATCAGCCCCAGCATTTT.

The CDR3 DNA sequence: TGTGCCAGCAGCCCCGAGGGGGGGACTAATGAGCAGTTCTTC. Protein sequence: CASSPEGGTNEQFF. The rearrangement links TRBV9 to TRBJ2-1, with a possible D match to TRBD2 (7 bases). Germline lookup yields CDR1 SGDLS and CDR2 YYNGEE. The CDR3 covers 14 residues. The germline V and J ends were trimmed by 4 bases and 7 bases, with 15 bases remaining between them.

V and J are TRBV14 and TRBJ2-1; D gene uncertain. The CDR3 sequence is 16 residues long. Trimming removed 1 base from V and 2 bases from J, with 12 bases in between. Per the germline V gene, CDR1 is SGHDN and CDR2 is FVKESK. CDR3: CASSQAGVAAYNEQFF. The CDR3 DNA is TGTGCCAGCAGCCAAGCCGGCGTGGCCGCCTACAATGAGCAGTTCTTC.

The J gene is TRBJ2-1, the V gene TRBV7-2; D call uncertain. CDR1 SGHTA and CDR2 FQGNSA come from the germline V gene. CDR3 length: 12 amino acids. The V end was cut by 2 bases, the J end by 8 bases, with 7 bases between. As DNA, the CDR3 is TGTGCCAGCAGCTTAATCCCCCATGAGCAGTTCTTC. Its translation: CASSLIPHEQFF.